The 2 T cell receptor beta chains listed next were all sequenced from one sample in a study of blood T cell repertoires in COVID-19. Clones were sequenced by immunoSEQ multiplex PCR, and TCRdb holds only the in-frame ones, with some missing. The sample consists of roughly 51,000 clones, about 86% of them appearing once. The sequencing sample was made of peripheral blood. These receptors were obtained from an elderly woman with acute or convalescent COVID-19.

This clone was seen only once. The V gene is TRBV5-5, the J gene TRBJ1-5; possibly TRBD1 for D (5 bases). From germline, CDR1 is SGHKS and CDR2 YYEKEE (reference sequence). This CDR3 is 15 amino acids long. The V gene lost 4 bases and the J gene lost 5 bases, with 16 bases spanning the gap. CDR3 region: CASSLGREGYQPQHF. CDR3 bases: TGTGCCAGCAGCCTTGGCAGGGAAGGTTATCAGCCCCAGCATTTT.

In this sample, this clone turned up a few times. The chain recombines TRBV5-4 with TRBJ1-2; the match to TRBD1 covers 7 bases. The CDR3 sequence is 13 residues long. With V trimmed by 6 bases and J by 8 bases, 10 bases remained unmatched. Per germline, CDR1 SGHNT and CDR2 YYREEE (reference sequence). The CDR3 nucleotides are TGTGCCAGCACCTGGGGGACAGAAAAAGGCTACACCTTC. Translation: CASTWGTEKGYTF.